Sequencing of this T cell receptor beta chain was carried out in a study of blood T cell repertoires in COVID-19. Study-wide background: There were acute and convalescent COVID-19 samples, and they came from the United States, Italy and Spain. In each case, the material was cDNA or gDNA derived from T cells, B-cell-depleted T cells, or PBMCs.

In the source study's methods: By means of reference gene primer amplification, nucleated cell counts were estimated. The protocol was immunoSEQ multiplex PCR, while the TCRdb copy is restricted to in-frame clones and leaves out a portion. That table furnishes V, J and clone size, whereas the DNA furnished D and trimming. The repertoire holds 400,000 or so clones, around 90% seen once, with roughly 1.9% in the top ten. The CDR3 covers 16 residues. The V and J ends lost 0 bases and 2 bases respectively, with 13 bases between them. Germline lookup yields CDR1 LGHNA and CDR2 YNFKEQ. The clonotype comes from a woman aged 40 to 50 with acute COVID-19. The V and J genes are TRBV4-2 and TRBJ2-5; tentative D call: TRBD1 (6 bases). The sequenced material came from PBMCs or T cells enriched from blood (not recorded which). The CDR3 here is CASSQDRTATQETQYF. The CDR3 DNA is TGTGCCAGCAGCCAAGATCGGACAGCGACTCAAGAGACCCAGTACTTC.